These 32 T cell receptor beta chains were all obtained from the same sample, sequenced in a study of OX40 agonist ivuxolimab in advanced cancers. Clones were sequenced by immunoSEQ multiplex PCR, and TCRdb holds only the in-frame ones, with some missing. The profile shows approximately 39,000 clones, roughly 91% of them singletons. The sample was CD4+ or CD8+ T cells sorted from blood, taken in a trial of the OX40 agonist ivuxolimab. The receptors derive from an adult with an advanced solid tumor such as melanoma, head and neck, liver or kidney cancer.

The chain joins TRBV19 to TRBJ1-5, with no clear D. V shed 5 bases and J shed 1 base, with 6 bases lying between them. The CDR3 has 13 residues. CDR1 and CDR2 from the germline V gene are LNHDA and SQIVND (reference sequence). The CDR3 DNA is TGTGCCAGTAGTCCCACCAGCAATCAGCCCCAGCATTTT. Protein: CASSPTSNQPQHF.

CDR3 sequence (DNA): TGTGCCAGCAGCTTATTTCAGGGGGGCACAGATACGCAGTATTTT. Amino acid sequence: CASSLFQGGTDTQYF. The rearrangement joins TRBV11-2 to TRBJ2-3; 7 nucleotides align to TRBD1. CDR3 size: 15 residues. Per the germline V gene, CDR1 is SGHAT and CDR2 is FQNNGV. The V and J ends lost 2 bases and 1 base, in that order; junction bases with no gene match: 3.

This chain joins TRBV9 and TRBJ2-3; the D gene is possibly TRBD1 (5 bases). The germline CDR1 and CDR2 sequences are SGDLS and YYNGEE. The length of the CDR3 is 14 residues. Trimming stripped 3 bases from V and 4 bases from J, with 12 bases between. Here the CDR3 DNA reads TGTGCCAGCAGCGACGGTAGGGGCGCAGATACGCAGTATTTT. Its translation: CASSDGRGADTQYF.

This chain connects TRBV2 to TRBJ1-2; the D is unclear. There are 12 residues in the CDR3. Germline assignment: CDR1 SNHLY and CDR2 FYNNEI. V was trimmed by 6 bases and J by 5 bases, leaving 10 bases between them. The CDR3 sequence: CASSSDPYGYTF. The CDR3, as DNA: TGTGCCAGCAGCTCGGACCCTTATGGCTACACCTTC. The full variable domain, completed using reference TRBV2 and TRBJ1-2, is EPEVTQTPSHQVTQMGQEVILRCVPISNHLYFYWYRQILGQKVEFLVSFYNNEISEKSEIFDDQFSVERPDGSNFTLKIRSTKLEDSAMYFCASSSDPYGYTFGSGTRLTVV.

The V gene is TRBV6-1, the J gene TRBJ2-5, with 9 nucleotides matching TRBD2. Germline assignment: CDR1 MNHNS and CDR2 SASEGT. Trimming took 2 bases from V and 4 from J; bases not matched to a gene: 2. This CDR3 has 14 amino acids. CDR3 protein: CASSESTSGETQYF. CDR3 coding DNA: TGTGCCAGCAGTGAATCGACTAGCGGAGAGACCCAGTACTTC.

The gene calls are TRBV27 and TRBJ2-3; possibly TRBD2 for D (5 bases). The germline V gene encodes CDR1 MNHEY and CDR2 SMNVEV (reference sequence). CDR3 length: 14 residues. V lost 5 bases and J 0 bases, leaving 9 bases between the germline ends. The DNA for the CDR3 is TGTGCCAGCAGTGACGGACTTAGCACAGATACGCAGTATTTT. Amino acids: CASSDGLSTDTQYF.

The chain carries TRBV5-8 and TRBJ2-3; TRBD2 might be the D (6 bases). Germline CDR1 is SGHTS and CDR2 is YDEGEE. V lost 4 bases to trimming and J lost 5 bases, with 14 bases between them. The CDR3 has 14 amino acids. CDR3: CASSTREWIDTQYF. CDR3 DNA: TGTGCCAGCAGCACCCGGGAGTGGATAGATACGCAGTATTTT.

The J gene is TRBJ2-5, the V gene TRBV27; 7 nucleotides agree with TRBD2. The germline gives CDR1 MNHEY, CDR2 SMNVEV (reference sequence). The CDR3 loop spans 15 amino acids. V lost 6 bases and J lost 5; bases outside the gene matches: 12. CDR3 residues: CASSSGTTVAETQYF. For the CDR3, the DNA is TGTGCCAGCAGCTCCGGGACTACCGTTGCCGAGACCCAGTACTTC.

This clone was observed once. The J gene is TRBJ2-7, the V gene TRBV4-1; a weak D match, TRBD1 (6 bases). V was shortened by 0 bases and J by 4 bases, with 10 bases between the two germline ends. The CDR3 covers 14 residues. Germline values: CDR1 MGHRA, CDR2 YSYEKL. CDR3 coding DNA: TGCGCCAGCAGCCAAGAAGCCCAGGGGTACGAGCAGTACTTC. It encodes CASSQEAQGYEQYF.

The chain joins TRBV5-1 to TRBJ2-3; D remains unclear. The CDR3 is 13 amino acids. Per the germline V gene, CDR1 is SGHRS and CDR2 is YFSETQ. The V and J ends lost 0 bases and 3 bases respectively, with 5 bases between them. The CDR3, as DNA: TGCGCCAGCAGCTTGGAAAGTACAGATACGCAGTATTTT. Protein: CASSLESTDTQYF.

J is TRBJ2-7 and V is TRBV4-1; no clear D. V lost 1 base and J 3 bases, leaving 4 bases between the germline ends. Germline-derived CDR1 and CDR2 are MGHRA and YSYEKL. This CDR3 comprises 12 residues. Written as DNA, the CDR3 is TGCGCCAGCAGCCAAGGGAACTACGAGCAGTACTTC. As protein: CASSQGNYEQYF.

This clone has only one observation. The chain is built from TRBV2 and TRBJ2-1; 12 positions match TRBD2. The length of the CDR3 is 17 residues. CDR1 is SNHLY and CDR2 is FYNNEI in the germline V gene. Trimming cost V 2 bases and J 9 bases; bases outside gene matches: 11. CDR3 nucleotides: TGTGCCAGCAGTGAATCATGGACTAGCGGGAATAGGGGTGAGCAGTTCTTC. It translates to CASSESWTSGNRGEQFF.

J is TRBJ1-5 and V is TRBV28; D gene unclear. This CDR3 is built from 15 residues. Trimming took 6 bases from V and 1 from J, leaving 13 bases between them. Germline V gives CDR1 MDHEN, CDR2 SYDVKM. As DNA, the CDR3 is TGTGCCAGCAGCCCCCTATTCGGAAGCAATCAGCCCCAGCATTTT. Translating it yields CASSPLFGSNQPQHF.

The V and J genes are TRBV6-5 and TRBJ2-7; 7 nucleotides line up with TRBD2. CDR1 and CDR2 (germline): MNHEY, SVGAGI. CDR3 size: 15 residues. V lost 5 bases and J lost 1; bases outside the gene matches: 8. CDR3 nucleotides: TGTGCCAGCAGTATGTGGCCTAGCGGATCCTACGAGCAGTACTTC. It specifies CASSMWPSGSYEQYF.

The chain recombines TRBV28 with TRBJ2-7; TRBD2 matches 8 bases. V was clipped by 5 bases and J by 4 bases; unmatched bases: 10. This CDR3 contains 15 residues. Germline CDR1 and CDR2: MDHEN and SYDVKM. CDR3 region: CASSPGLALVYEQYF. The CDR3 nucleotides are TGTGCCAGCAGTCCCGGACTAGCCCTCGTTTACGAGCAGTACTTC.

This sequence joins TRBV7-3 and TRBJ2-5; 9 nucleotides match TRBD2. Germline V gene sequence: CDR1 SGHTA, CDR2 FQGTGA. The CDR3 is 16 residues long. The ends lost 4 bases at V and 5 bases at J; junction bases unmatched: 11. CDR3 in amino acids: CASSSTGTSMGETQYF. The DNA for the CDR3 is TGTGCCAGCAGCTCCACCGGGACTAGCATGGGGGAGACCCAGTACTTC.

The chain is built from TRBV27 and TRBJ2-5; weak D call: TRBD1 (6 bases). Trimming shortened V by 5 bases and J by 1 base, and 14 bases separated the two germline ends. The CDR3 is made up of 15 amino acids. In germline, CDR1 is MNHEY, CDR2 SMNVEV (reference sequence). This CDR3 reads CASSAETGTQETQYF. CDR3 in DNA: TGTGCCAGCAGTGCGGAGACAGGAACCCAAGAGACCCAGTACTTC.

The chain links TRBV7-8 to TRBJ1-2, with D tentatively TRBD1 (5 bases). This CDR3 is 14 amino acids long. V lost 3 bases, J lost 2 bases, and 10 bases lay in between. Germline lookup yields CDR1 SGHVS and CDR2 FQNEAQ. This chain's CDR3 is CASSLDGGNYGYTF. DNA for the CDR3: TGTGCCAGCAGCTTGGACGGGGGGAACTATGGCTACACCTTC.

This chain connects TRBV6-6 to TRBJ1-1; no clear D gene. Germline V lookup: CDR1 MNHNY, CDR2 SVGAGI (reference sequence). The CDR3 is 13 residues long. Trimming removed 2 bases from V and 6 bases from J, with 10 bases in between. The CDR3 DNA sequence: TGTGCCAGCAGTTACGGGCAGAGGCCTGAAGCTTTCTTT. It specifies CASSYGQRPEAFF.

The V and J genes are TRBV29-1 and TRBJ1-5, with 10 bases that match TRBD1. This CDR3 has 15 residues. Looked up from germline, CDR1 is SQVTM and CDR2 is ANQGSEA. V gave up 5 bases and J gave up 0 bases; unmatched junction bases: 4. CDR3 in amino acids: CSVSTGGYSNQPQHF. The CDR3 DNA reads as TGCAGCGTTTCGACAGGGGGCTATAGCAATCAGCCCCAGCATTTT.

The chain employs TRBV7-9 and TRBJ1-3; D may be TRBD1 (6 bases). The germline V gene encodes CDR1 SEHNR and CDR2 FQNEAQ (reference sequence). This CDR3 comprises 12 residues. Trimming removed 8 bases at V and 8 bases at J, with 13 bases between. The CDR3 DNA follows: TGTGCCAGCTACCAGACAGGATACACCATATATTTT. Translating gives CASYQTGYTIYF.

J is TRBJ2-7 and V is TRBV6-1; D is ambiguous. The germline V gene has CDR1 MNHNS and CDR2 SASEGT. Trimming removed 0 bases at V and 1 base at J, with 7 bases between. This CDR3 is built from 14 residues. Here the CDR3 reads CASSEARQSYEQYF. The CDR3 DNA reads TGTGCCAGCAGTGAAGCGAGGCAATCCTACGAGCAGTACTTC.

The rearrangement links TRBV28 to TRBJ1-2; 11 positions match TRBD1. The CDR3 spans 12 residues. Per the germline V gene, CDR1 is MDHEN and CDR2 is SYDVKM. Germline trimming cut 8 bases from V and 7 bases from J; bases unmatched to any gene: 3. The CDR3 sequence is CASGQGAFGYTF. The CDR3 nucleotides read TGTGCCAGCGGACAGGGGGCTTTTGGCTACACCTTC.

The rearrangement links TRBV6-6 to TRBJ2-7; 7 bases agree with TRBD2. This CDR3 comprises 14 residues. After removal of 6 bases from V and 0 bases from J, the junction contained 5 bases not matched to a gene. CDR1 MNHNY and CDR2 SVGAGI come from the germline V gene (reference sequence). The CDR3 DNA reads TGTGCCAGCAGCCCCCTAGCGGCCTCCTACGAGCAGTACTTC. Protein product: CASSPLAASYEQYF.

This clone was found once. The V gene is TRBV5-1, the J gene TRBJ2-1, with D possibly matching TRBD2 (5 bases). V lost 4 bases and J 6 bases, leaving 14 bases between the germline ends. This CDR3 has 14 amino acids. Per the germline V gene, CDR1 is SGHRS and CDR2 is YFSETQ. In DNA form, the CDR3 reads TGCGCCAGCAGCCCCGAGGGTTGGATCAATGAGCAGTTCTTC. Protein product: CASSPEGWINEQFF.

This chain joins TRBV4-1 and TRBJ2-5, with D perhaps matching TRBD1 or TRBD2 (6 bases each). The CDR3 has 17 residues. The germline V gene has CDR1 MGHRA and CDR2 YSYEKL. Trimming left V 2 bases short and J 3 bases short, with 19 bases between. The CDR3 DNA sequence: TGCGCCAGCAGCCAACCTAGGGACAAGTGGGGGGAAGAGACCCAGTACTTC. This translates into CASSQPRDKWGEETQYF.

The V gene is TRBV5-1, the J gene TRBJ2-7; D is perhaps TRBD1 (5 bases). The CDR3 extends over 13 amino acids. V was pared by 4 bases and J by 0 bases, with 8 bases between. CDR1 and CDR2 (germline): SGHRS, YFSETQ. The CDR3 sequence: CASSADSSYEQYF. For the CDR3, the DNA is TGCGCCAGCAGCGCAGACAGCTCCTACGAGCAGTACTTC.

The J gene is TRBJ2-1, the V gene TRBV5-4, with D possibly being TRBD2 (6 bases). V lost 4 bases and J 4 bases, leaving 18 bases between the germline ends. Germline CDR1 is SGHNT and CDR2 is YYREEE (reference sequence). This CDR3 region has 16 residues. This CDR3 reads CASSAGTFVGYNEQFF. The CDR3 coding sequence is TGTGCCAGCAGCGCGGGGACTTTCGTGGGGTACAATGAGCAGTTCTTC.

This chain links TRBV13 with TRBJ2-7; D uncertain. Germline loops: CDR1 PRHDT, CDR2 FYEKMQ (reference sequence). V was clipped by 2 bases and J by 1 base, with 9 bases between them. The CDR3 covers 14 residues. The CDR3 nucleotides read TGTGCCAGCAGCTTATATCGGTCTTCCTACGAGCAGTACTTC. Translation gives CASSLYRSSYEQYF.

The chain's CDR3 is CASSGSSGSYEQYF. Here the CDR3 DNA reads TGTGCCAGCAGTGGGTCTAGCGGGTCCTACGAGCAGTACTTC. This chain connects TRBV2 to TRBJ2-7; 8 nucleotides line up with TRBD2. The CDR3 consists of 14 residues. Germline V CDR1 and CDR2: SNHLY, FYNNEI. V lost 4 bases and J lost 1; bases outside the gene matches: 3. Variable domain in full (rest from reference TRBV2 and TRBJ2-7): EPEVTQTPSHQVTQMGQEVILRCVPISNHLYFYWYRQILGQKVEFLVSFYNNEISEKSEIFDDQFSVERPDGSNFTLKIRSTKLEDSAMYFCASSGSSGSYEQYFGPGTRLTVT.

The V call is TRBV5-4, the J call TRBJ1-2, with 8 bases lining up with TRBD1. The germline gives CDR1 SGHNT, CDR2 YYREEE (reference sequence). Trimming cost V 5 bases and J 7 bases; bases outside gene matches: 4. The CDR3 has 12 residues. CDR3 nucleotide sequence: TGTGCCAGCAGTTCTACAGGGGGTGGCTACACCTTC. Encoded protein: CASSSTGGGYTF.

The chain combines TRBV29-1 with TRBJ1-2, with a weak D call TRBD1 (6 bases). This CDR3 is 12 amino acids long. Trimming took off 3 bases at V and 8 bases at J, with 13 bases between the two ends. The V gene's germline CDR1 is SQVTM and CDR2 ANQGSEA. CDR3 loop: CSVDTGLGGYTF. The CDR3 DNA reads TGCAGCGTTGACACAGGGCTTGGAGGCTACACCTTC. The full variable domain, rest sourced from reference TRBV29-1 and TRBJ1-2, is SAVISQKPSRDICQRGTSLTIQCQVDSQVTMMFWYRQQPGQSLTLIATANQGSEATYESGFVIDKFPISRPNLTFSTLTVSNMSPEDSSIYLCSVDTGLGGYTFGSGTRLTVV.